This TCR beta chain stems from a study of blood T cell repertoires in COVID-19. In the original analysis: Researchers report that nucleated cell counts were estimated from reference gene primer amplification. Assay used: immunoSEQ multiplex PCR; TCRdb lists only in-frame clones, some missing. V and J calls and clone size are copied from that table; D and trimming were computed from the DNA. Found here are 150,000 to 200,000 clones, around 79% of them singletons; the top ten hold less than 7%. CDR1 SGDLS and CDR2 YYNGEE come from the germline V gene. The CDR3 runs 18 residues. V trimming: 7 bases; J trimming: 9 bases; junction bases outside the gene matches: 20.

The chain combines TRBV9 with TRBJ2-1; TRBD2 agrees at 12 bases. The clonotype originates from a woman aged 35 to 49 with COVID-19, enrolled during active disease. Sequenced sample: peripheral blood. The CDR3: CASQEGLAGGSALGEQFF. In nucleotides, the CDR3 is TGTGCCAGCCAAGAGGGGCTAGCGGGAGGGTCCGCTCTGGGTGAGCAGTTCTTC.